This entry is about one TCR beta chain. As yet, its antigen is unknown. TCRdb recomputed calls from the reads with MiXCR, one row per CDR3 protein. The table has about 920,000 distinct CDR3 sequences, approximately 33% seen once. This sample is drawn from a study of T cell repertoires in cytomegalovirus infection. Overall study context: TCR beta signatures that were public indicated CMV infection and matching HLA type.

Study results and caveats: The ex vivo response showed dominance by HLA-C-restricted CMV-specific TCR beta clonotypes. Cumulative frequency of public TCR beta families picked out carriers of CMV plus the relevant HLA.

This receptor was taken from a human donor in good health (CMV status not recorded). Some clones in this sample may be carry-over from other donors' samples. Source: cultured CD8+ T cells from PBMCs, taken from culture after CMV antigen stimulation.

The CDR3 DNA follows: TGTGCCAGCAGTTTATTGGGCTCGGTAGATAACTATGGCTACACCTTC. It codes for CASSLLGSVDNYGYTF. The chain couples TRBV28 to TRBJ1-2; D is unclear. Germline V lookup: CDR1 MDHEN, CDR2 SYDVKM. V lost 1 base and J 1 base, leaving 13 bases between the germline ends. This CDR3 region has 16 residues.